These 10 T cell receptor beta chains came from one sample sequenced in a study of tumor-infiltrating lymphocytes in oesophageal squamous cell carcinoma (dated by TCRdb to about 2016). Libraries were constructed by PCR. This sample was sequenced with an Illumina HiSeq 1500. TCRdb reworked the public reads: Q25 trimming with fastp, MiXCR clone assembly, productive beta chains retained. Rows with a matching CDR3 protein are joined into one entry that keeps the most common DNA and genes. This sample holds 14,000 or so distinct CDR3 sequences; about 50% were observed only once. The top ten hold 16% of the sample. Input material: esophageal tumor tissue. The receptors shown here come from a male donor with esophageal squamous cell carcinoma.

CDR3 loop: CVTRRASGRTYEQYF. DNA for the CDR3: TGTGTTACGCGACGGGCTAGCGGGAGGACCTACGAGCAGTACTTC. The chain links TRBV7-4 to TRBJ2-4; 11 positions match TRBD2. Judging by the DNA end, TRBJ2-7 fits better; the J call may be wrong. This CDR3 spans 15 amino acids. Germline CDR1 and CDR2: SGHVT and SQSDAQ.

This chain uses TRBV12-3 or TRBV12-4 with TRBJ2-6; D gene ambiguous. Deletions cut 1 base from V and 3 bases from J, with 1 base between. The CDR3 spans 13 residues. This CDR3 is CASSLVGANVLTF. The DNA of the CDR3 is TGTGCCAGCAGTTTAGTTGGGGCCAACGTCCTGACTTTC.

This clonotype was counted many times. This CDR3 fails to terminate in the conserved phenylalanine or tryptophan, so it likely reflects a read error. The DNA is left out, because the CDR3 cannot be placed on it with certainty; the CDR3 is given as TCRdb lists it. CDR3 loop: CASSLLGGYGYTFGS. The chain has TRBV28 and TRBJ2-7; the table's D gene call, TRBD1, was not cross checked with the DNA. The germline V gene has CDR1 MDHEN and CDR2 SYDVKM. The CDR3 is 15 residues long, counting both termini.

The chain links TRBV7-3 to TRBJ2-3; 9 bases fit TRBD1. V shed 2 bases and J 3 bases; nucleotides not matched to a gene: 6. Per germline, CDR1 SGHTA and CDR2 FQGTGA. The CDR3 is 16 amino acids. The CDR3 sequence is CASSLVGTGYTDTQYF. The CDR3 nucleotides read TGTGCCAGCAGCTTAGTAGGGACAGGGTATACAGATACGCAGTATTTT.

This clonotype is labeled as medium-sized. V is TRBV6-1 and J is TRBJ2-1; D is uncertain. The CDR3 sequence is 14 residues long. V lost 5 bases and J lost 4, with 12 bases in between. Germline values: CDR1 MNHNS, CDR2 SASEGT. DNA for the CDR3: TGTGCCAGCAGTTCCGTGACGGAATACAATGAGCAGTTCTTC. Protein sequence: CASSSVTEYNEQFF.

This clonotype appeared once. The chain links TRBV7-2 to TRBJ1-2, with TRBD1 matching over 7 bases. The CDR3 covers 15 residues. V shed 5 bases and J 4 bases; nucleotides not matched to a gene: 10. Germline-derived CDR1 and CDR2 are SGHTA and FQGNSA. The CDR3 nucleotides read TGTGCCAGCAGCCCCCGGGACAGAAGCACCTATGGCTACACCTTC. Protein product: CASSPRDRSTYGYTF.

This clonotype was recorded at least ten times. The chain uses TRBV10-3 and TRBJ2-5, with 8 bases that match TRBD1. J lost 11 bases, V lost 5 bases, and 16 bases had no gene match. Germline lookup yields CDR1 ENHRY and CDR2 SYGVKD. This CDR3 spans 15 amino acids. CDR3 in DNA: TGTGCCATCAGTCCCCCCCAGGGGGCTACCCATGAGCAGTACTTC. As protein: CAISPPQGATHEQYF.

Sample share makes this clonotype medium-sized. The chain is built from TRBV6-2 or TRBV6-3 and TRBJ2-7; 8 nucleotides agree with TRBD2. V lost 1 base to trimming and J lost 1 base; unmatched junction nucleotides: 6. Germline-derived CDR1 and CDR2 are MNHEY and SVGEGT. The CDR3 has 16 residues. CDR3 nucleotides: TGTGCCAGCAGTTACTTCGTGCTAGCGGGTTCCTACGAGCAGTACTTC. This encodes CASSYFVLAGSYEQYF.

This clonotype was counted many times. It may be a read error: a sequence one base away is much more abundant. V gene TRBV7-2 combines with J gene TRBJ2-1; possibly TRBD1 for D (5 bases). CDR1 SGHTA and CDR2 FQGNSA come from the germline V gene. This CDR3 region has 11 residues. V lost 4 bases and J 10 bases, leaving 8 bases between the germline ends. CDR3 nucleotides: TGTGCCAGCAGCTGGACACACGAGCAGTTCTTC. It translates to CASSWTHEQFF.

The CDR3: CASSEAGTGVRETQYF. CDR3 sequence (DNA): TGTGCCAGCAGTGAAGCAGGGACAGGGGTAAGAGAGACCCAGTACTTC. The chain carries TRBV25-1 and TRBJ2-5; TRBD1 matches 10 bases. V lost 2 bases and J lost 4; bases outside the gene matches: 7. CDR1 and CDR2 from the germline V gene are MGHDK and SYGVNS. The CDR3 has 16 amino acids.